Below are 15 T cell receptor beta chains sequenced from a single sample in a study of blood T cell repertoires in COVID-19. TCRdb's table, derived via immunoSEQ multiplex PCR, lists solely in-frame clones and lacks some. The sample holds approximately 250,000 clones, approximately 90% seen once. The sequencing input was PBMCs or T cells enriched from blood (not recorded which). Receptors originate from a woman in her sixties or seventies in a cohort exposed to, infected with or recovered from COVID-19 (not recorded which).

The CDR3 nucleotides are TGCGCCAGCAGTGAAACAGGGCGGCAGCCCCAGCATTTT. It yields the protein CASSETGRQPQHF. The genes are TRBV10-2 and TRBJ1-5; possibly TRBD1 for D (6 bases). Trimming left V 3 bases short and J 7 bases short, with 10 bases between. CDR1 is WSHSY and CDR2 is SAAADI in the germline V gene. The CDR3 consists of 13 residues.

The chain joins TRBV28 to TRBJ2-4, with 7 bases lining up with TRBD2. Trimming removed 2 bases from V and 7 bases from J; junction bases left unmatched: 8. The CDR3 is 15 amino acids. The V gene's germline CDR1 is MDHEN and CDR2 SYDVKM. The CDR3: CASSLAGVSGNIQYF. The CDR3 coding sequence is TGTGCCAGCAGTTTAGCGGGAGTGTCGGGGAACATTCAGTACTTC.

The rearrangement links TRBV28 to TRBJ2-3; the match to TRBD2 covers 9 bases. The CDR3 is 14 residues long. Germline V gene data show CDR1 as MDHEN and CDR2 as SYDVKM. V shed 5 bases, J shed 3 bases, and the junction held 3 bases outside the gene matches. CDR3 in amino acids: CASSLSGRTDTQYF. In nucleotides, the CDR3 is TGTGCCAGCAGTCTTAGCGGGAGAACAGATACGCAGTATTTT.

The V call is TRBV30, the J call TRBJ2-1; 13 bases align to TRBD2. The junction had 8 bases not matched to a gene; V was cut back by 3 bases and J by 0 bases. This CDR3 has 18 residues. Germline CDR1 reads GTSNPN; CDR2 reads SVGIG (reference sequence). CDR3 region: CAWRGLAGTASSYNEQFF. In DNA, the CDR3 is TGTGCCTGGAGGGGACTAGCGGGAACAGCGAGCTCCTACAATGAGCAGTTCTTC.

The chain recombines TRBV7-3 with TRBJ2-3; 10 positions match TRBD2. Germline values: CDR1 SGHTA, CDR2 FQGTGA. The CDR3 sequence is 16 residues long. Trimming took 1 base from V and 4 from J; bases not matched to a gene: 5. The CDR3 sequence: CASSLRSGRAPDTQYF. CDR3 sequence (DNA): TGTGCCAGCAGCTTAAGAAGCGGGAGGGCCCCAGATACGCAGTATTTT.

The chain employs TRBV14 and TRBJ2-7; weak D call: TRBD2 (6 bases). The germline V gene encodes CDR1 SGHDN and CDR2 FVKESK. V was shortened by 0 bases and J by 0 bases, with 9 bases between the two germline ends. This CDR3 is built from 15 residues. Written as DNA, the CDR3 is TGTGCCAGCAGCCAAGAGGCGCGGGGCTCCTACGAGCAGTACTTC. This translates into CASSQEARGSYEQYF.

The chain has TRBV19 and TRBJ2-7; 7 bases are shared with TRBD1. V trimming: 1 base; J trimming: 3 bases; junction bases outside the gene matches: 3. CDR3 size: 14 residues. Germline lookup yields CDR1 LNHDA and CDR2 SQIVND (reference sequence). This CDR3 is CASSIGRGIYEQYF. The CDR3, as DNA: TGTGCCAGTAGTATAGGCAGGGGGATCTACGAGCAGTACTTC.

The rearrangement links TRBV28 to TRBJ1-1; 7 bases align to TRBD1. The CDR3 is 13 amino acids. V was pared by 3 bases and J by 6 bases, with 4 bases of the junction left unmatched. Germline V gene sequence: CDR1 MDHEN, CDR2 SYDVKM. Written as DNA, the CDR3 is TGTGCCAGCAGTTTCTACCAGGGGGCTGAAGCTTTCTTT. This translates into CASSFYQGAEAFF.

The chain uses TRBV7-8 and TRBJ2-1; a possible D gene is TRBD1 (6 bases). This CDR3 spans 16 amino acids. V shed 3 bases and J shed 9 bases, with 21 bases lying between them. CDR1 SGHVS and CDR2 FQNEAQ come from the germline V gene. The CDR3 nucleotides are TGTGCCAGCAGCTTTACAGGGTCCCCGGTTTCGGCTGAGCAGTTCTTC. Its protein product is CASSFTGSPVSAEQFF.

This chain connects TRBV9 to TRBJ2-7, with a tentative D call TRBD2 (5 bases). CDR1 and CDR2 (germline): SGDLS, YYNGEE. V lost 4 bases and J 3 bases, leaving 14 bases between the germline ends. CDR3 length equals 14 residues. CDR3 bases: TGTGCCAGCAGCCCCCACCCCAGCGGCTACGAGCAGTACTTC. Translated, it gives CASSPHPSGYEQYF.

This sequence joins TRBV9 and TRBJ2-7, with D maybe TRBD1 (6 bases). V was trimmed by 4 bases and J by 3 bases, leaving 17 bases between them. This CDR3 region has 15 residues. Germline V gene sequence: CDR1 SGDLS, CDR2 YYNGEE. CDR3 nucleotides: TGTGCCAGCAGCCTTGTTGGGGGCGCTGGCTACGAGCAGTACTTC. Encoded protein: CASSLVGGAGYEQYF.

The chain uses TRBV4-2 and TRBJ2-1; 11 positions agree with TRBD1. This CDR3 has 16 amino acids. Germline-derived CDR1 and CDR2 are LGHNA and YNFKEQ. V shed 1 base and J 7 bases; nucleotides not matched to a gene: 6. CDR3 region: CASSQGGTGGVNEQFF. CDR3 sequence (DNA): TGTGCCAGCAGCCAAGGGGGGACAGGGGGTGTAAATGAGCAGTTCTTC.

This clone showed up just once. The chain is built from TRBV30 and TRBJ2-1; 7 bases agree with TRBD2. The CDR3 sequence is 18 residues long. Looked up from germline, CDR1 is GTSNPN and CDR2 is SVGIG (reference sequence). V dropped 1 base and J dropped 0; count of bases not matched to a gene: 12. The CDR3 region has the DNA TGTGCCTGGAGTGGTGAGTCGAGCGGGAAACGCTCCTACAATGAGCAGTTCTTC. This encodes CAWSGESSGKRSYNEQFF.

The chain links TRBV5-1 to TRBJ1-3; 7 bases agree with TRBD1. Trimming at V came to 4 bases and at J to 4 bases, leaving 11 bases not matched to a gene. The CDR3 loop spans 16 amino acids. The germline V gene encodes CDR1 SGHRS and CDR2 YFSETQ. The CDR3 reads CASSTQGGAVGNTIYF. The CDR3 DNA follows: TGCGCCAGCAGCACCCAAGGGGGCGCCGTAGGAAACACCATATATTTT.

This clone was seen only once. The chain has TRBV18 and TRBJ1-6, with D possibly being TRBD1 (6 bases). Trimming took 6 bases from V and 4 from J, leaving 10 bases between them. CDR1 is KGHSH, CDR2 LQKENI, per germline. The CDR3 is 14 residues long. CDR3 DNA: TGTGCCAGCTCCCAGGACAGATATAATTCACCCCTCCACTTT. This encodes CASSQDRYNSPLHF. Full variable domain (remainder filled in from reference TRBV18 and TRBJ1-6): NAGVMQNPRHLVRRRGQEARLRCSPMKGHSHVYWYRQLPEEGLKFMVYLQKENIIDESGMPKERFSAEFPKEGPSILRIQQVVRGDSAAYFCASSQDRYNSPLHFGNGTRLTVT.